This is a list of T cell receptor beta chains from one sample in a study of blood T cell repertoires in COVID-19. This table comes from immunoSEQ multiplex PCR, and its TCRdb copy is limited to in-frame clones, with some not included. Seen here are some 490,000 clones, less than 90% observed once, and the top ten hold approximately 8%. The material sequenced was PBMCs or T cells enriched from blood (not recorded which). The receptors derive from a woman between 55 and 75 years old who had recovered from COVID-19. CDR3s include the opening cysteine and the closing phenylalanine or tryptophan. The D gene is left open where the match is weak. The listing skips clone size in some rows; elsewhere it reads once, few, many or a size class.

cdr3_aa cdr3_nt d_call clone_size j_call v_call
CSVCLAGDHQETQYF TGCAGCGTATGTCTAGCGGGGGATCACCAAGAGACCCAGTACTTC TRBD2 few TRBJ2-5 TRBV29-1
CASSHDRGMNTEAFF TGTGCCAGTAGTCACGACAGGGGGATGAACACTGAAGCTTTCTTT TRBD1 . TRBJ1-1 TRBV19
CASSLGSLEGKNIQYF TGCGCCAGCAGCTTGGGAAGTCTAGAGGGCAAAAACATTCAGTACTTC . . TRBJ2-4 TRBV5-1
CASSQDHRVAGNTIYF TGTGCCAGCAGCCAAGATCACAGGGTAGCAGGAAACACCATATATTTT . once TRBJ1-3 TRBV3-1/TRBV3-2
CASSLTGSNNEKLFF TGCGCCAGCAGCTTGACAGGTTCCAATAATGAAAAACTGTTTTTT . . TRBJ1-4 TRBV5-1
CASSEQDNQPQHF TGTGCCAGCAGTGAACAGGACAATCAGCCCCAGCATTTT . . TRBJ1-5 TRBV2
CSVGLRGRTDTQYF TGCAGCGTTGGGTTACGGGGTCGGACAGATACGCAGTATTTT . . TRBJ2-3 TRBV29-1
CASSLAGRDGETQYF TGTGCCAGCAGCTTGGCAGGGAGGGATGGAGAGACCCAGTACTTC TRBD2 . TRBJ2-5 TRBV5-4
CASRGPDRGVTEAFF TGTGCCAGCAGGGGACCGGACAGGGGAGTAACTGAAGCTTTCTTT TRBD1 . TRBJ1-1 TRBV2
CASSLRSSTGELFF TGCGCCAGCAGCTTGCGTAGTAGCACCGGGGAGCTGTTTTTT . . TRBJ2-2 TRBV5-1
CASSPTDNSPLHF TGTGCCAGCAGCCCGACAGATAATTCACCCCTCCACTTT . . TRBJ1-6 TRBV6-5
CASSSQGGDTEAFF TGCGCCAGCAGCTCTCAAGGAGGGGACACTGAAGCTTTCTTT . . TRBJ1-1 TRBV5-1
CASSPGQGNNSPLHF TGTGCCAGCAGCCCCGGACAGGGGAATAATTCACCCCTCCACTTT TRBD1 . TRBJ1-6 TRBV5-4
CASSGLPNTEAFF TGTGCCAGCAGTGGGCTGCCGAACACTGAAGCTTTCTTT . few TRBJ1-1 TRBV2
CASSRDRGSYEQYF TGTGCCAGCAGCAGGGACAGGGGATCTTACGAGCAGTACTTC TRBD1 . TRBJ2-7 TRBV25-1
CASSLGGPLGYNEQFF TGTGCCAGCAGCCTGGGGGGGCCTTTGGGGTACAATGAGCAGTTCTTC . . TRBJ2-1 TRBV13
CASRSYREVMVGELFF TGCGCCAGCAGGTCGTACAGGGAAGTAATGGTCGGGGAGCTGTTTTTT . . TRBJ2-2 TRBV5-1
CASSLMGDRGLAKNIQYF TGTGCCAGCAGCTTGATGGGGGACAGGGGGCTAGCCAAAAACATTCAGTACTTC TRBD1 . TRBJ2-4 TRBV5-4
CASSTPAGSKGEQYF TGCGCCAGCAGCACTCCAGCAGGGTCCAAGGGCGAGCAGTACTTC . . TRBJ2-7 TRBV5-1
CASSRTGSTDTQYF TGTGCCAGCAGCCGGACAGGCAGCACAGATACGCAGTATTTT TRBD1 . TRBJ2-3 TRBV3-1/TRBV3-2
CASSLLAGGGAGETQYF TGTGCCAGCAGCTTGCTAGCGGGGGGTGGGGCTGGCGAGACCCAGTACTTC TRBD2 . TRBJ2-5 TRBV7-2
CASSLSGAREQYF TGTGCCAGCAGTTTATCGGGGGCACGGGAGCAGTACTTC . . TRBJ2-7 TRBV27
CASRLPQQGTNNSPLHF TGTGCCAGCAGACTACCGCAACAGGGAACTAATAATTCACCCCTCCACTTT . . TRBJ1-6 TRBV7-2
CASSSTGIRGYTF TGTGCCAGCAGCTCCACAGGGATTCGGGGCTACACCTTC . . TRBJ1-2 TRBV11-2